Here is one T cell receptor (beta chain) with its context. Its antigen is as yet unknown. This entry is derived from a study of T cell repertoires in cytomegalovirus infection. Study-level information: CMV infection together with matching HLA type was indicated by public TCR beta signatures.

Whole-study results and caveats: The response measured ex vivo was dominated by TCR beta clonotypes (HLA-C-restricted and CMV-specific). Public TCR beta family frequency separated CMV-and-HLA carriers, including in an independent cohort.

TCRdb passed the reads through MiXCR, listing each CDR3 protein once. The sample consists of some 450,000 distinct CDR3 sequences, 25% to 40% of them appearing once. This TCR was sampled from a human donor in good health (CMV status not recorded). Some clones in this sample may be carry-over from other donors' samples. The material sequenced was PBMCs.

The CDR3 loop reads CASSNQGVWNQPQHF. DNA for the CDR3: TGTGCCAGTAGTAATCAGGGGGTTTGGAATCAGCCCCAGCATTTT. The genes are TRBV19 and TRBJ1-5, with TRBD1 matching over 7 bases. This CDR3 region has 15 residues. Germline lookup yields CDR1 LNHDA and CDR2 SQIVND (reference sequence). The junction had 7 bases not matched to a gene; V was cut back by 4 bases and J by 4 bases.